A single sample is the source of the 10 T cell receptor beta chains below, sequenced in a study of blood T cell repertoires in COVID-19. Data came from immunoSEQ multiplex PCR; TCRdb stores just in-frame clones and leaves some out. Among just under 20,000 clones listed, roughly 85% were seen once. Sequences were obtained from peripheral blood. The receptors come from a human donor with active COVID-19. The donor label of this sample is uncertain.

The gene calls are TRBV13 and TRBJ1-2, with 7 bases matching TRBD1. The germline V gene has CDR1 PRHDT and CDR2 FYEKMQ (reference sequence). Trimming cost V 7 bases and J 7 bases; bases outside gene matches: 9. The CDR3 spans 13 residues. The CDR3 nucleotides are TGTGCCAGCAACCATCGTGGACAGGCTGGCTACACCTTC. Encoded protein: CASNHRGQAGYTF.

The chain couples TRBV6-1 to TRBJ2-1, with D tentatively TRBD1 (5 bases). From germline, CDR1 is MNHNS and CDR2 SASEGT. This CDR3 has 15 amino acids. Trimming took off 1 base at V and 0 bases at J, with 7 bases between the two ends. The CDR3 reads CASSEDQGSYNEQFF. The CDR3 coding sequence is TGTGCCAGCAGTGAAGATCAGGGCTCCTACAATGAGCAGTTCTTC.

The chain carries TRBV6-5 and TRBJ1-3; 8 nucleotides line up with TRBD1. The V and J ends lost 4 bases and 2 bases, in that order; junction bases with no gene match: 4. Germline CDR1 and CDR2: MNHEY and SVGAGI. The CDR3 runs to 15 residues. Here the CDR3 DNA reads TGTGCCAGCAGTTCGGACAGGGATGCTGGAAACACCATATATTTT. Amino acid sequence: CASSSDRDAGNTIYF.

The chain uses TRBV28 and TRBJ1-2; 7 bases are a match to TRBD1. Germline CDR1 MDHEN, CDR2 SYDVKM. This CDR3 contains 14 residues. V lost 5 bases, J lost 3 bases, and 6 bases stayed unmatched. This CDR3 is CASSATGMDYGYTF. In DNA, the CDR3 is TGTGCCAGCAGTGCGACAGGGATGGACTATGGCTACACCTTC.

The rearrangement links TRBV30 to TRBJ1-2, with 9 bases lining up with TRBD1. Trimming removed 2 bases from V and 7 bases from J; junction bases left unmatched: 2. CDR3 size: 12 residues. From germline, CDR1 is GTSNPN and CDR2 SVGIG (reference sequence). The CDR3 sequence: CAWSSTGGGYTF. The DNA for the CDR3 is TGTGCCTGGAGTTCGACAGGGGGTGGCTACACCTTC.

This clone occurred a few times. V gene TRBV6-5 combines with J gene TRBJ2-2, with D maybe TRBD1 (7 bases). The length of the CDR3 is 14 residues. Germline assignment: CDR1 MNHEY and CDR2 SVGAGI. V was clipped by 6 bases and J by 6 bases, with 14 bases between them. Here the CDR3 DNA reads TGTGCCAGCAGGGTACCCAGGGGGGCCGGGGAGCTGTTTTTT. This gives the protein CASRVPRGAGELFF.

The chain joins TRBV2 to TRBJ2-2; no clear D gene. Germline V gene sequence: CDR1 SNHLY, CDR2 FYNNEI. The CDR3 runs 11 residues. Trimming stripped 2 bases from V and 7 bases from J, with 2 bases between. CDR3 sequence: CASSEYGELFF. The CDR3 DNA reads as TGTGCCAGCAGTGAATACGGGGAGCTGTTTTTT.

This clone was detected only once. The chain carries TRBV11-3 and TRBJ2-7; D is perhaps TRBD1 (6 bases). This CDR3 is 13 amino acids long. The ends were cut back, 0 bases at V and 5 bases at J, with 8 bases in the middle. Per germline, CDR1 SGHNT and CDR2 YENEEA. CDR3 sequence (DNA): TGTGCCAGCAGCTTAGACAGGGGCCACGAGCAGTACTTC. This codes for CASSLDRGHEQYF.

This clone showed up just once. The chain uses TRBV20-1 and TRBJ2-3; the match to TRBD2 covers 14 bases. The V gene end was trimmed by 3 bases and the J gene end by 6 bases; junction bases not matched to a gene: 11. The germline gives CDR1 DFQATT, CDR2 SNEGSKA (reference sequence). The CDR3 runs 17 residues. The CDR3 sequence: CSASTGTSGSIVDTQYF. The CDR3 region has the DNA TGCAGTGCTAGTACCGGGACTAGCGGGAGTATTGTGGATACGCAGTATTTT.

The chain uses TRBV7-9 and TRBJ2-3; 11 bases agree with TRBD2. The germline V gene encodes CDR1 SEHNR and CDR2 FQNEAQ (reference sequence). V dropped 5 bases and J dropped 5; count of bases not matched to a gene: 12. The CDR3 sequence is 17 residues long. The CDR3 sequence: CASSPPTLGLAGDTQYF. The CDR3 DNA follows: TGTGCCAGCAGCCCACCAACCCTAGGACTAGCGGGAGATACGCAGTATTTT.